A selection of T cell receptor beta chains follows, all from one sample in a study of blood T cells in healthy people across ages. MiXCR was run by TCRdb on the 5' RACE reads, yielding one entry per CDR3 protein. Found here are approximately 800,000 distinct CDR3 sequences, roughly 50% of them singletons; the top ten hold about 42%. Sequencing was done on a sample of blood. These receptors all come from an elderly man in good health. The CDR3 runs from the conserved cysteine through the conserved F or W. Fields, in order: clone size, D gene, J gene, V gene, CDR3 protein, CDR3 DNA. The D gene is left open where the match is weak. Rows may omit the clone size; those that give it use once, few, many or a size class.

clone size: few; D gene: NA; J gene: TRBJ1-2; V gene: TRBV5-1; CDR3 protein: CASSSSTSGGYTF; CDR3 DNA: TGCGCCAGCAGCAGCTCGACCTCGGGTGGCTACACCTTC
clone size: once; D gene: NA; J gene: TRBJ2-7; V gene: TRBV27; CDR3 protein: CASSATTGVTTYEQYF; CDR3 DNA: TGTGCCAGCAGTGCAACGACAGGAGTCACCACCTACGAGCAGTACTTC
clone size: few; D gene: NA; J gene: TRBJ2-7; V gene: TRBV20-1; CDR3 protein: CSAGEASYEQYF; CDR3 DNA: TGCAGTGCTGGGGAGGCCTCCTACGAGCAGTACTTC
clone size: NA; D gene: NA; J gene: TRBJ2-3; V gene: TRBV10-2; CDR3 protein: CASSAGLRDAYF; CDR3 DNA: TGCGCCAGCAGTGCGGGACTCAGAGACGCGTATTTT
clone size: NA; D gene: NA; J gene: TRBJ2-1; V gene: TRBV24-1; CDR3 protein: CATSDFRNNEQFF; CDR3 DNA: TGTGCCACCAGTGATTTCCGGAACAATGAGCAGTTCTTC
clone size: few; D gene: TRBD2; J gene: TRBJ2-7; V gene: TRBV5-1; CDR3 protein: CASSLEGGSGLPYEQYF; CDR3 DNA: TGCGCCAGCAGCTTGGAGGGCGGTAGCGGGCTACCCTACGAGCAGTACTTC
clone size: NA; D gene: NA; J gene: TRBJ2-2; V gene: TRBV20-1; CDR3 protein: CSARANYGELFF; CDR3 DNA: TGCAGTGCTAGAGCGAACTACGGGGAGCTGTTTTTT
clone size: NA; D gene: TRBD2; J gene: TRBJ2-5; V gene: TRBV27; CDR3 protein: CASARGGETQYF; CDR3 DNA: TGTGCCAGCGCACGGGGGGGAGAGACCCAGTACTTC
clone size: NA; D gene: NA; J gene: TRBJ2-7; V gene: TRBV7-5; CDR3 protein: CISVSEAPPGQGSYEQYF; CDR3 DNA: NA
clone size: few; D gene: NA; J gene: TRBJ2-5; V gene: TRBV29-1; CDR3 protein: CSVLDNRRQETQYF; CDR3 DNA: TGCAGCGTTCTGGATAATAGGCGTCAAGAGACCCAGTACTTC
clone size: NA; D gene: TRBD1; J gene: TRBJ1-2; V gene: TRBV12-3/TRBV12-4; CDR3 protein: CASRRTGEVDYGYTF; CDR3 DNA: TGTGCCAGCAGGAGGACAGGGGAGGTCGACTATGGCTACACCTTC
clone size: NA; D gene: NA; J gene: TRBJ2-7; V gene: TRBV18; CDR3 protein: CASSPAQGNEQYF; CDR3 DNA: TGTGCCAGCTCACCTGCACAGGGAAACGAGCAGTACTTC
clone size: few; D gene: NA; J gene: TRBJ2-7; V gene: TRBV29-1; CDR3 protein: CSVPGPHWAQYF; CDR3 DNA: TGCAGCGTGCCGGGGCCCCACTGGGCCCAGTACTTC
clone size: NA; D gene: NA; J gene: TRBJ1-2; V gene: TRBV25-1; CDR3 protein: CASSPQPNYGYTF; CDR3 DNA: TGTGCCAGCAGTCCACAACCTAACTATGGCTACACCTTC
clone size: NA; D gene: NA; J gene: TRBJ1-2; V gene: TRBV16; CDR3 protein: CASSQKTSGRYGYTF; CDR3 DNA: TGTGCCAGCAGCCAAAAAACCAGTGGGCGCTATGGCTACACCTTC
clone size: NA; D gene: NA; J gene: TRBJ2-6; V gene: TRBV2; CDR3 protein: CASSTTLRLADGANVLTF; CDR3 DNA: TGTGCCAGCAGCACAACCTTGAGGTTGGCCGATGGGGCCAACGTCCTGACTTTC
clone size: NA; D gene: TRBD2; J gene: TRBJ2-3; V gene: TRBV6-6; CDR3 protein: CASSYGTSGTDTQYF; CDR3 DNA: TGTGCCAGCAGTTACGGGACTAGCGGTACAGATACGCAGTATTTT
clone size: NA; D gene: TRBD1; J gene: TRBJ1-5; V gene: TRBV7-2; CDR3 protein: CASSPGTGGVAQHF; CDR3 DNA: TGTGCCAGCAGCCCGGGGACAGGGGGCGTCGCCCAGCATTTT
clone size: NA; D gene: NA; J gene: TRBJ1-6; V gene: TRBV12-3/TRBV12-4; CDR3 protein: CATSLLRSPLHF; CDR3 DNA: TGTGCCACCTCTCTGCTGCGGTCACCCCTCCACTTT
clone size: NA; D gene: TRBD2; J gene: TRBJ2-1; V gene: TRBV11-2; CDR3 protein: CASSFRGLAGEDYNEQFF; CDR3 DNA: TGTGCCAGCAGCTTTAGGGGACTAGCGGGAGAGGACTACAATGAGCAGTTCTTC
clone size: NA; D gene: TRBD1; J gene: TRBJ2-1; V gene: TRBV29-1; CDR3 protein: CNVEKVGTGHPSYNEQFF; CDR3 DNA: TGCAACGTTGAAAAGGTTGGGACAGGCCACCCCTCCTACAATGAGCAGTTCTTC
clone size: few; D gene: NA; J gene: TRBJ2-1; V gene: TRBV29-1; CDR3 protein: CSVERQYNEQFF; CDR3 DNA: TGCAGCGTTGAACGCCAGTACAATGAGCAGTTCTTC
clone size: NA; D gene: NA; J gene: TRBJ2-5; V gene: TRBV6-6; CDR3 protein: CVSSYGPYARETQYF; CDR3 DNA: TGTGTCAGCAGTTATGGGCCGTACGCCAGGGAGACCCAGTACTTC
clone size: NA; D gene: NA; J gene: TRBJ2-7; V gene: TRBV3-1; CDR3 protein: CASSQAVNLRYEQYF; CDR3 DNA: TGTGCCAGCAGCCAAGCAGTCAACCTCAGGTACGAGCAGTACTTC
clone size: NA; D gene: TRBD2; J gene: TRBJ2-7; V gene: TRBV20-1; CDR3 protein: CSARDQGGRRETSGRYEQYF; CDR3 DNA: TGCAGTGCTAGAGATCAGGGAGGGAGGCGGGAGACTAGCGGGAGGTACGAGCAGTACTTC
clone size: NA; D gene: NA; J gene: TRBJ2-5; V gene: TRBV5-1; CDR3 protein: CASSPKARGEVETQYF; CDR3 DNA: TGCGCCAGCAGCCCCAAAGCCAGGGGAGAGGTAGAGACCCAGTACTTC
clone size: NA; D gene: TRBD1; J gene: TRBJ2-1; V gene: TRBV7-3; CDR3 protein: CASSLQGARGRNEQFF; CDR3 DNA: TGTGCCAGCAGCTTACAGGGGGCGCGGGGTCGGAATGAGCAGTTCTTC
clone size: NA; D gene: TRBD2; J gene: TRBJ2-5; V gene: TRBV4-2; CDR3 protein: CASSRTSRSGGAETQYF; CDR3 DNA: TGTGCCAGCAGCCGCACTTCGCGTAGCGGGGGGGCTGAGACCCAGTACTTC
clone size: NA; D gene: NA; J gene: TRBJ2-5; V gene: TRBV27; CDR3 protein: CASSGTGFQGRKTQYF; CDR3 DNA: TGTGCCAGCAGTGGCACAGGGTTTCAGGGGCGAAAGACCCAGTACTTC
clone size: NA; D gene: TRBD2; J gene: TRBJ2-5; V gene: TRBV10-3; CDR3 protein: CAISEGTSNVNEQYF; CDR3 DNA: TGTGCCATCAGTGAGGGGACTAGCAATGTCAATGAGCAGTACTTC
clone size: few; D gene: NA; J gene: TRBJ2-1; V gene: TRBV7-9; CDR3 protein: CASSAAEWGPKNEQFF; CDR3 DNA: TGTGCCAGCAGCGCCGCCGAGTGGGGTCCGAAGAATGAGCAGTTCTTC
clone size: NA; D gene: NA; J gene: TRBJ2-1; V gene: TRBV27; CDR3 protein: CASSKRDGYNEQFF; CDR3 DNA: TGTGCCAGCAGTAAAAGGGACGGGTACAATGAGCAGTTCTTC
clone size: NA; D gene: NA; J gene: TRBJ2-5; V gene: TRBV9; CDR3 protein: CASSPRQGTAGVLYF; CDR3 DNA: TGTGCCAGCAGCCCCCGCCAGGGCACAGCCGGTGTTCTGTACTTC
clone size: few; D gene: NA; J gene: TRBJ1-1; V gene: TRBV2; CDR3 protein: CASGSKTPDRKNTEAFF; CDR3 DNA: TGTGCCAGCGGATCCAAAACTCCTGACAGGAAGAACACTGAAGCTTTCTTT
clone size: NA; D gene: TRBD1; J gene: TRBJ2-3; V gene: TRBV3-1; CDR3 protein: CASSHRTGRTYF; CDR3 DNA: TGTGCCAGCAGCCACCGGACAGGGAGAACGTATTTT
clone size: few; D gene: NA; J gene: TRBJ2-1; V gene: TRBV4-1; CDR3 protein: CASSQEGEPHNEQFF; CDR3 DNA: TGCGCCAGCAGCCAAGAAGGGGAACCCCACAATGAGCAGTTCTTC